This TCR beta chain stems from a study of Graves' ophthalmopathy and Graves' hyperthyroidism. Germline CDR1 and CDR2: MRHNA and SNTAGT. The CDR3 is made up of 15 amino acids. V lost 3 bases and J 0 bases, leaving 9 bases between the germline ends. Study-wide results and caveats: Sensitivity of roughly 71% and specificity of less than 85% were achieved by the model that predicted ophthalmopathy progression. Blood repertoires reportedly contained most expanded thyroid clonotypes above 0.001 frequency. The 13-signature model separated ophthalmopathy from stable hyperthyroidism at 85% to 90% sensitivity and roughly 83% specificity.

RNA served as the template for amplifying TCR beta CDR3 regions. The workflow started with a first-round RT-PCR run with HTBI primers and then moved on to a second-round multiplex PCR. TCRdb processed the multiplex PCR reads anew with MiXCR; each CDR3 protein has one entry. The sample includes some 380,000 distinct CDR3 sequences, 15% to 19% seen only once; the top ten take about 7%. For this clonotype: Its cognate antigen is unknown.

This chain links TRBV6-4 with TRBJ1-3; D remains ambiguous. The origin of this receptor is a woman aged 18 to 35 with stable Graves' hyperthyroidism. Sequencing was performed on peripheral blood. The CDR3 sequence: CASSEVGISGNTIYF. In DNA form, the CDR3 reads TGTGCCAGCAGTGAGGTCGGGATCTCTGGAAACACCATATATTTT.